This T cell receptor beta chain was recorded in a study of OX40 agonist ivuxolimab in advanced cancers. About the research overall: At 0.01 to 10 mg/kg, ivuxolimab was administered intravenously to patients every 2 weeks. A male proportion of approximately 80% was recorded, with mean age 60 years and range about 20 to 79. Eligibility admitted prior anti-PD-1, anti-PD-L1 or anti-CTLA-4 therapy; 40% to 50% had some. General observations from the study: Relative to CD4+ cells, CD8+ T cells on average had more expanded clones.

This clone has only a few counts. Its antigen remains unidentified. The germline CDR1 and CDR2 sequences are SGHTA and FQGTGA. The CDR3 covers 17 residues. V lost 7 bases and J 5 bases, leaving 23 bases between the germline ends. Sequencing used immunoSEQ multiplex PCR; TCRdb keeps in-frame clones, though not all of them. The sample has 77,000 or so clones, more than 80% seen once; the top ten hold approximately 2.2%. The receptor comes from an adult with an advanced solid tumor such as melanoma, head and neck, liver or kidney cancer. The chain recombines TRBV7-3 with TRBJ2-2; a weak D match, TRBD1 (5 bases). Sample: CD4+ or CD8+ T cells sorted from blood, taken in a trial of the OX40 agonist ivuxolimab. CDR3 DNA sequence: TGTGCCAGCACCCGATCCAGGGCAGATTCAGGGACCGGGGAGCTGTTTTTT. It specifies CASTRSRADSGTGELFF. The variable domain in full, completed from reference TRBV7-3 and TRBJ2-2, reads GAGVSQTPSNKVTEKGKYVELRCDPISGHTALYWYRQSLGQGPEFLIYFQGTGAADDSGLPNDRFFAVRPEGSVSTLKIQRTERGDSAVYLCASTRSRADSGTGELFFGEGSRLTVL.